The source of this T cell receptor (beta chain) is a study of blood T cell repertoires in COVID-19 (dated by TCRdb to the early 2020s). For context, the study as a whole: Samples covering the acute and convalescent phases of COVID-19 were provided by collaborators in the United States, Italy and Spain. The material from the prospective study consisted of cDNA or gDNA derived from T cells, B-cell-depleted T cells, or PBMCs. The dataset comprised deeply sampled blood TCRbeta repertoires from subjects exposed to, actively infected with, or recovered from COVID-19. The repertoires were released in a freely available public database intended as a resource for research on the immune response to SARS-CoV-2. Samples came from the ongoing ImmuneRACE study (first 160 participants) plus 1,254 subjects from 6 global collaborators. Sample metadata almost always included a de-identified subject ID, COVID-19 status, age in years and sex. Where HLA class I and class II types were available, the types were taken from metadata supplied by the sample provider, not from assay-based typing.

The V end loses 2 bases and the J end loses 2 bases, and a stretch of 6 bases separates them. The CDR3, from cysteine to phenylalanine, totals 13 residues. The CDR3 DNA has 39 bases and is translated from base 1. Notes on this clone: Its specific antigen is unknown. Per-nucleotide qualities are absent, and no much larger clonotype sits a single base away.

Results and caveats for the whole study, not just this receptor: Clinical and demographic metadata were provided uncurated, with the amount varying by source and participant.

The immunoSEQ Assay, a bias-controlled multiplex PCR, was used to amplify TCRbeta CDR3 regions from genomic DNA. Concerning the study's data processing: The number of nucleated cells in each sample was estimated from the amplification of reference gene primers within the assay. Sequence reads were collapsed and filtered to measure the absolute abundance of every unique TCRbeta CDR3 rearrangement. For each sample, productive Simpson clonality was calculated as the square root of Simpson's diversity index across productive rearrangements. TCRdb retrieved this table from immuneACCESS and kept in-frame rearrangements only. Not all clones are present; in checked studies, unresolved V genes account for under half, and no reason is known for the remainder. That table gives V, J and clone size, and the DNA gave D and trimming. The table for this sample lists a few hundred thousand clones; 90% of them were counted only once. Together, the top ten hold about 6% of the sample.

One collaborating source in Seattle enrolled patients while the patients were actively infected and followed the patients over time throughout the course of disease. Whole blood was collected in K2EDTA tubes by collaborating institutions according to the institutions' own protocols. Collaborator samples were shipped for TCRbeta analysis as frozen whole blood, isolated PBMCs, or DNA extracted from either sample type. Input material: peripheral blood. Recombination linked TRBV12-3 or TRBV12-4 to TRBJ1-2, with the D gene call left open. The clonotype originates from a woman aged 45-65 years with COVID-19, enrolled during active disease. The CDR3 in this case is CASSLKQNYGYTF. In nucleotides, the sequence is TGTGCCAGCAGTTTAAAACAGAACTATGGCTACACCTTC.